This TCR beta chain is from a study of PD-1 blockade in classical Hodgkin lymphoma. Study conclusions and caveats: Healthy donors reportedly exceeded newly diagnosed patients in baseline TCR diversity. At C4D1, TCR diversity had climbed significantly for CD4+ cells, though not for CD8+ cells. The study found complete responders had baseline diversity similar to newly diagnosed patients.

TCRdb's copy holds only in-frame clones and misses some; the assay was immunoSEQ multiplex PCR. The table lists 20,000 to 30,000 clones, approximately 80% of them singletons. Points on this clone: Its target is unknown.

Relapse after autologous stem cell transplantation occurred in every patient, and brentuximab vedotin exposure varied. The origin of this receptor is a human donor with classical Hodgkin lymphoma. This material consisted of peripheral blood mononuclear cells (PBMCs), taken before the second cycle of nivolumab.

CDR3 in DNA: TGTGCCAGCAGTTTCGGGACAGGGTATGAAGCTTTCTTT. It is translated as CASSFGTGYEAFF. The chain has TRBV28 and TRBJ1-1, with 9 bases that match TRBD1. The CDR3 sequence is 13 residues long. J gave up 7 bases and V 3 bases, and 3 bases lay outside the gene matches. Germline CDR1 reads MDHEN; CDR2 reads SYDVKM. Full variable domain (missing parts from reference TRBV28 and TRBJ1-1): DVKVTQSSRYLVKRTGEKVFLECVQDMDHENMFWYRQDPGLGLRLIYFSYDVKMKEKGDIPEGYSVSREKKERFSLILESASTNQTSMYLCASSFGTGYEAFFGQGTRLTVV.